The 11 T cell receptor beta chains listed next were all sequenced from one sample in a study of patients and donors after allogeneic stem cell transplantation (dated by TCRdb to 2018 to 2021). The library was obtained by RT-PCR. The run used a NextSeq 550. TCRdb took the public reads, trimmed them with fastp at Q25, ran MiXCR for clone calling and kept in-frame beta chains. Identical CDR3 proteins give one entry, which carries the most common genes and DNA. For this sample there are some 200,000 distinct CDR3 sequences; around two fifths appear just once. 25% to 35% of the sample goes to the ten largest clones. The sequencing sample was made of blood, either unsorted or a sorted T cell fraction (not recorded which). The receptors here all came from a human donor who was either an allogeneic HSCT recipient or a stem cell or donor lymphocyte infusion donor (not recorded which). It is not recorded whose cells these are; they may come from a transplant donor.

The chain combines TRBV7-3 with TRBJ1-1; unclear D gene. CDR3 size: 12 residues. Trimming removed 4 bases from V and 4 bases from J, with 7 bases in between. Germline V gene data show CDR1 as SGHTA and CDR2 as FQGTGA. The CDR3 coding sequence is TGTGCCAGCAGCTCACAGTCCACTGAAGCTTTCTTT. Translating it yields CASSSQSTEAFF. The entire variable domain, with the rest obtained from reference TRBV7-3 and TRBJ1-1, is as follows: GAGVSQTPSNKVTEKGKYVELRCDPISGHTALYWYRQSLGQGPEFLIYFQGTGAADDSGLPNDRFFAVRPEGSVSTLKIQRTERGDSAVYLCASSSQSTEAFFGQGTRLTVV.

The V gene is TRBV2, the J gene TRBJ2-7; 7 bases line up with TRBD1. V was clipped by 6 bases and J by 1 base; unmatched bases: 6. Looked up from germline, CDR1 is SNHLY and CDR2 is FYNNEI. The CDR3 consists of 14 residues. The DNA for the CDR3 is TGTGCCAGCAGGCGACAGGGCCCATCCTACGAGCAGTACTTC. Translation gives CASRRQGPSYEQYF.

The rearrangement joins TRBV27 to TRBJ2-3; unclear D gene. The germline V and J ends were trimmed by 3 bases and 0 bases, with 10 bases remaining between them. Per the germline V gene, CDR1 is MNHEY and CDR2 is SMNVEV (reference sequence). This CDR3 spans 15 amino acids. In DNA, the CDR3 is TGTGCCAGCAGTTTTCTAGGGCATAGCACAGATACGCAGTATTTT. Its translation is CASSFLGHSTDTQYF.

This clonotype occurred a few times. CDR3 residues: CASSLIGKDSPLHF. CDR3 bases: TGTGCCAGCAGTTTAATAGGGAAGGATTCACCCCTCCACTTT. The V and J genes are TRBV12-3 or TRBV12-4 and TRBJ1-6; D remains ambiguous. The CDR3 sequence is 14 residues long. V lost 2 bases, J lost 8 bases, and 10 bases lay in between.

This clonotype was counted between two and nine times. This chain uses TRBV4-1 with TRBJ1-1; D is possibly TRBD1 (5 bases). The CDR3 runs 16 residues. Germline values: CDR1 MGHRA, CDR2 YSYEKL. The V and J ends lost 2 bases and 5 bases respectively, with 18 bases between them. CDR3 region: CASSQPTGGLGTEAFF. The CDR3 bases are TGCGCCAGCAGCCAACCCACGGGGGGATTAGGTACTGAAGCTTTCTTT.

In its sample, this clonotype was seen a few times. The chain combines TRBV6-6 with TRBJ1-2, with no clear D. The germline CDR1 and CDR2 sequences are MNHNY and SVGAGI (reference sequence). Trimming removed 7 bases at V and 7 bases at J, with 19 bases between. The CDR3 totals 14 residues. The CDR3 DNA reads as TGTGCCAGCACCCCTCTAGGGAGTCAAGCTGGCTACACCTTC. This translates into CASTPLGSQAGYTF.

The chain links TRBV7-2 to TRBJ2-3, with 11 bases fitting TRBD2. The V and J ends lost 5 bases and 4 bases, in that order; junction bases with no gene match: 8. This CDR3 region has 16 residues. Germline lookup yields CDR1 SGHTA and CDR2 FQGNSA. The CDR3 coding sequence is TGTGCCAGCAGCGCCTCTAGCGGGAGGAGCGCAGATACGCAGTATTTT. Amino acids: CASSASSGRSADTQYF.

In DNA form, the CDR3 reads TGTGCCAGCAGGACTCTAGCGGGAGGAGAGACCCAGTACTTC. Translated, it gives CASRTLAGGETQYF. The V and J genes are TRBV12-3 or TRBV12-4 and TRBJ2-5; TRBD2 matches 11 bases. The CDR3 loop spans 14 amino acids. V lost 6 bases and J lost 4; bases outside the gene matches: 4.

V gene TRBV29-1 combines with J gene TRBJ2-2; possibly TRBD1 or TRBD2 for D (5 bases each). From germline, CDR1 is SQVTM and CDR2 ANQGSEA. CDR3 length: 12 amino acids. V lost 7 bases to trimming and J lost 5 bases, with 11 bases between them. In DNA form, the CDR3 reads TGCAGCGCACGAGGGGTAACCGGGGAGCTGTTTTTT. Amino acid sequence: CSARGVTGELFF.

The chain combines TRBV20-1 with TRBJ2-1, with TRBD2 matching 12 bases. Germline-derived CDR1 and CDR2 are DFQATT and SNEGSKA (reference sequence). CDR3 size: 14 residues. With V trimmed by 5 bases and J by 8 bases, 7 bases remained unmatched. As DNA, the CDR3 is TGCAGTGCTTCTAGCGGGAGGGCTAGGGATGAGCAGTTCTTC. As protein: CSASSGRARDEQFF.

The chain links TRBV12-3 or TRBV12-4 to TRBJ2-1, with 10 bases aligning to TRBD2. J was trimmed by 2 bases and V by 6 bases; bases with no gene match: 4. CDR3 length: 15 amino acids. The CDR3 DNA is TGTGCCAGCAGGTCCAGCGGGAGGGCCTACAATGAGCAGTTCTTC. This encodes CASRSSGRAYNEQFF.